Presented here are 26 T cell receptor beta chains from one specimen sequenced in a study of T cells in tumors after PD-1 blockade. Measured with immunoSEQ multiplex PCR; TCRdb has only the in-frame clones, and not every one. In the table there are 45,000 to 60,000 clones, 65% to 80% of which are singletons. The sample in question was PBMCs, obtained before anti-PD-1 therapy. The source of these receptors is a human donor with advanced basal cell or squamous cell carcinoma (not recorded which).

The chain carries TRBV2 and TRBJ2-2, with TRBD2 identical over 7 bases. The trim removed 6 bases at V and 5 bases at J, leaving 12 bases unmatched. The CDR3 runs to 16 residues. Looked up from germline, CDR1 is SNHLY and CDR2 is FYNNEI. This CDR3 reads CASSQEGGPGTGELFF. The CDR3 region has the DNA TGTGCCAGCAGCCAAGAGGGAGGGCCCGGAACCGGGGAGCTGTTTTTT.

The J gene is TRBJ2-3, the V gene TRBV9, with 9 bases aligning to TRBD2. The CDR3 has 15 residues. CDR1 SGDLS and CDR2 YYNGEE come from the germline V gene. The trim removed 4 bases at V and 6 bases at J, leaving 9 bases unmatched. For the CDR3, the DNA is TGTGCCAGCAGCCCCGGGCGGGGGGGCCCCGATACGCAGTATTTT. This sequence encodes CASSPGRGGPDTQYF.

The count of this clone is one. The chain employs TRBV7-6 and TRBJ2-2; 10 bases are shared with TRBD1. The CDR3 sequence is 15 residues long. Germline V gene data show CDR1 as SGHVS and CDR2 as FNYEAQ. Trimming removed 4 bases from V and 5 bases from J; junction bases left unmatched: 4. CDR3 nucleotides: TGTGCCAGCAGCTCGGGGGGACAGGGGACCGGGGAGCTGTTTTTT. Translated, it gives CASSSGGQGTGELFF.

This rearrangement joins TRBV6-5 to TRBJ1-5, with 8 bases that match TRBD1. This CDR3 comprises 14 residues. Germline V gene data show CDR1 as MNHEY and CDR2 as SVGAGI. After removal of 6 bases from V and 6 bases from J, the junction contained 7 bases not matched to a gene. This CDR3 reads CASRVTGVSQPQHF. The DNA of the CDR3 is TGTGCCAGCAGAGTGACAGGGGTGAGTCAGCCCCAGCATTTT.

The chain combines TRBV10-3 with TRBJ2-3; tentatively, D is TRBD1 or TRBD2 (5 bases each). V gave up 6 bases and J gave up 2 bases, with 15 bases separating them. Germline V gives CDR1 ENHRY, CDR2 SYGVKD. The length of the CDR3 is 15 residues. This CDR3 is CAIRGDGDYTDTQYF. CDR3 sequence (DNA): TGTGCCATCAGGGGGGACGGAGACTACACAGATACGCAGTATTTT.

The chain has TRBV19 and TRBJ1-2; 8 bases line up with TRBD1. With 4 bases clipped from V and 4 bases from J, the junction kept 5 bases outside the gene matches. Germline values: CDR1 LNHDA, CDR2 SQIVND (reference sequence). This CDR3 region has 14 residues. The CDR3 DNA is TGTGCCAGTAGTACTCAGGGGGCGGTCTATGGCTACACCTTC. It encodes CASSTQGAVYGYTF. The whole variable domain, remainder taken from reference TRBV19 and TRBJ1-2, is DGGITQSPKYLFRKEGQNVTLSCEQNLNHDAMYWYRQDPGQGLRLIYYSQIVNDFQKGDIAEGYSVSREKKESFPLTVTSAQKNPTAFYLCASSTQGAVYGYTFGSGTRLTVV.

The genes are TRBV28 and TRBJ2-1, with 7 bases aligning to TRBD2. The germline V gene has CDR1 MDHEN and CDR2 SYDVKM. V lost 5 bases to trimming and J lost 7 bases; unmatched junction nucleotides: 11. This CDR3 has 15 amino acids. CDR3 coding DNA: TGTGCCAGCAGTATCCCCGGGAGGCCTACAAATGAGCAGTTCTTC. Its protein is CASSIPGRPTNEQFF.

The CDR3, as DNA: TGTGCCAGCAGCTCGGACCCCGGGACTAGCGGGAGGTGGGGTACGCAGTATTTT. The encoded protein is CASSSDPGTSGRWGTQYF. The chain is built from TRBV5-4 and TRBJ2-3; 15 bases fit TRBD2. The CDR3 length is 18 residues. Germline V CDR1 and CDR2: SGHNT, YYREEE (reference sequence). Trimming removed 3 bases from V and 8 bases from J; junction bases left unmatched: 13.

The rearrangement joins TRBV4-1 to TRBJ2-5; 9 nucleotides align to TRBD1. V dropped 6 bases and J dropped 5; count of bases not matched to a gene: 7. In germline, CDR1 is MGHRA, CDR2 YSYEKL. The CDR3 is 14 residues long. This CDR3 reads CASRKGQGWETQYF. The CDR3 DNA reads TGCGCCAGCAGGAAGGGACAGGGCTGGGAGACCCAGTACTTC.

The chain employs TRBV24-1 and TRBJ2-7; D uncertain. V was shortened by 5 bases and J by 6 bases, with 13 bases between the two germline ends. From germline, CDR1 is KGHDR and CDR2 SFDVKD. The CDR3 runs 13 residues. The CDR3 reads CATSGSRIGEQYF. The CDR3 nucleotides read TGTGCCACCAGTGGTAGCAGGATAGGCGAGCAGTACTTC.

Concerning this clone: One end of the junction does not line up with germline, which may come from a read error. Other DNA sequences within the sample encode an identical CDR3. The rearrangement joins TRBV3-1 (or the pseudogene TRBV3-2) to TRBJ1-2; the D is unclear. The CDR3 has 15 amino acids. CDR1 and CDR2 (germline): LGHDT, YNNKEL (reference sequence). In nucleotides, the CDR3 is TGTGCCAGCAGACCCAGAGGCACGGCCAGTAATGGTTACACCTTC. Its protein product is CASRPRGTASNGYTF.

The chain is built from TRBV10-2 and TRBJ2-2; TRBD2 is a possible D gene (7 bases). The germline CDR1 and CDR2 sequences are WSHSY and SAAADI. The V end lost 7 bases, the J end lost 4 bases, and 13 bases lay between the germline ends. This CDR3 region has 14 residues. CDR3: CASTPGGRTGELFF. The CDR3 bases are TGCGCCAGCACGCCCGGGGGGCGCACCGGGGAGCTGTTTTTT.

The rearrangement links TRBV3-1 (or the pseudogene TRBV3-2) to TRBJ2-7, with TRBD2 identical over 12 bases. The trim removed 1 base at V and 7 bases at J, leaving 11 bases unmatched. Germline V gene data show CDR1 as LGHDT and CDR2 as YNNKEL (reference sequence). The CDR3 is 17 residues long. CDR3 DNA sequence: TGTGCCAGCAGCCAAGGCCTCGGACTAGCGGGATTTGGAGAGCAGTACTTC. It translates to CASSQGLGLAGFGEQYF.

The chain recombines TRBV18 with TRBJ2-4, with a tentative D call TRBD2 (5 bases). The CDR3 sequence is 15 residues long. Trimming took 0 bases from V and 3 from J, leaving 9 bases between them. The germline V gene encodes CDR1 KGHSH and CDR2 LQKENI. This CDR3 reads CASSPPEADKNIQYF. CDR3 in DNA: TGTGCCAGCTCACCACCGGAGGCCGACAAAAACATTCAGTACTTC.

V and J are TRBV28 and TRBJ1-5; tentative D call: TRBD1 (5 bases). Germline V lookup: CDR1 MDHEN, CDR2 SYDVKM. The V gene lost 6 bases and the J gene lost 0 bases, with 9 bases spanning the gap. The CDR3 totals 14 residues. CDR3 in amino acids: CASRGTDSNQPQHF. The CDR3 DNA sequence: TGTGCCAGCAGGGGGACGGATAGCAATCAGCCCCAGCATTTT.

The chain carries TRBV28 and TRBJ1-6, with unresolved D. Germline CDR1 MDHEN, CDR2 SYDVKM. The V end lost 2 bases, the J end lost 5 bases, and 13 bases lay between the germline ends. The CDR3 contains 16 residues. CDR3 nucleotides: TGTGCCAGCAGTTTAGAGGGTTTGATGAATAATTCACCCCTCCACTTT. Its translation: CASSLEGLMNNSPLHF. The variable domain in full, with the rest retrieved from reference TRBV28 and TRBJ1-6, is DVKVTQSSRYLVKRTGEKVFLECVQDMDHENMFWYRQDPGLGLRLIYFSYDVKMKEKGDIPEGYSVSREKKERFSLILESASTNQTSMYLCASSLEGLMNNSPLHFGNGTRLTVT.

The chain joins TRBV7-9 to TRBJ2-6; D remains ambiguous. The CDR3 spans 17 residues. The V and J ends lost 5 bases and 1 base respectively, with 15 bases between them. From germline, CDR1 is SEHNR and CDR2 FQNEAQ (reference sequence). The CDR3 reads CASSRIRRRSGANVLTF. The CDR3 nucleotides are TGTGCCAGCAGCCGAATCCGAAGGAGATCTGGGGCCAACGTCCTGACTTTC.

The chain has TRBV6-5 and TRBJ2-7; D perhaps matches TRBD1 (6 bases). The germline V gene has CDR1 MNHEY and CDR2 SVGAGI. Trimming removed 4 bases at V and 2 bases at J, with 12 bases between. CDR3 size: 14 residues. The CDR3 sequence is CASSLQGRPYEQYF. DNA of the CDR3: TGTGCCAGCAGTTTACAGGGCCGCCCCTACGAGCAGTACTTC.

V gene TRBV28 combines with J gene TRBJ2-7; TRBD2 matches 10 bases. J gave up 1 base and V 11 bases, and 11 bases lay outside the gene matches. This CDR3 has 15 amino acids. Per germline, CDR1 MDHEN and CDR2 SYDVKM. The DNA of the CDR3 is TGTGCCGCCGCGAGCGGGAGGGAAGATTCCTACGAGCAGTACTTC. Translating gives CAAASGREDSYEQYF.

V and J are TRBV5-1 and TRBJ2-3; D not resolved. Per germline, CDR1 SGHRS and CDR2 YFSETQ. This CDR3 has 14 amino acids. V gave up 0 bases and J gave up 4 bases, with 9 bases separating them. CDR3 in amino acids: CASSLAWVSDTQYF. The CDR3, as DNA: TGCGCCAGCAGCTTGGCCTGGGTGTCAGATACGCAGTATTTT.

Turning to this clone: One junction end disagrees with the germline gene, perhaps due to a read error. The chain carries TRBV7-7 and TRBJ2-2; 9 positions agree with TRBD2. The CDR3 consists of 16 residues. Per germline, CDR1 SSHAT and CDR2 FNYEAQ (reference sequence). The CDR3 DNA sequence: TGTGCCAGCAGCAACTCGAGCGGGAGGAAACACCGGGGAGCTGTTTTT. Translating it yields CASSNSSGRKHRGAVF.

The chain couples TRBV28 to TRBJ2-1; 11 bases are shared with TRBD2. V lost 4 bases to trimming and J lost 9 bases; unmatched junction nucleotides: 14. The CDR3 has 17 amino acids. Germline values: CDR1 MDHEN, CDR2 SYDVKM. CDR3 sequence: CASSSWSGSGRVGEQFF. For the CDR3, the DNA is TGTGCCAGCAGTTCCTGGTCTGGTAGCGGGAGGGTTGGTGAGCAGTTCTTC.

The DNA for the CDR3 is TGTGCCAGCAGCCGGACGAAAAATCAGCCCCAGCATTTT. Translated: CASSRTKNQPQHF. The chain recombines TRBV3-1 (or the pseudogene TRBV3-2) with TRBJ1-5; unclear D gene. CDR3 length: 13 residues. Germline V gene data show CDR1 as LGHDT and CDR2 as YNNKEL (reference sequence). V gave up 4 bases and J gave up 4 bases, with 8 bases separating them.

CDR3 sequence: CSARDNTEAFF. For the CDR3, the DNA is TGCAGTGCTAGAGATAACACTGAAGCTTTCTTT. The chain links TRBV20-1 to TRBJ1-1; D gene ambiguous. In germline, CDR1 is DFQATT, CDR2 SNEGSKA (reference sequence). CDR3 size: 11 residues. V lost 0 bases and J lost 2, with 1 base in between.

The chain is built from TRBV28 and TRBJ2-7; TRBD1 agrees at 10 bases. Germline lookup yields CDR1 MDHEN and CDR2 SYDVKM. The V gene end was trimmed by 8 bases and the J gene end by 5 bases; junction bases not matched to a gene: 12. This CDR3 is built from 15 residues. CDR3 loop: CASVPSLDRGNEQYF. In nucleotides, the CDR3 is TGTGCCAGCGTTCCTTCTCTGGACAGGGGGAACGAGCAGTACTTC.

The chain couples TRBV28 to TRBJ2-7; no definite D call. The CDR3 totals 12 residues. V dropped 6 bases and J dropped 2 bases, with 8 bases sitting between them. Germline assignment: CDR1 MDHEN and CDR2 SYDVKM. The CDR3 DNA reads as TGTGCCAGCAGAGACACTCCCTACGAGCAGTACTTC. It specifies CASRDTPYEQYF.